Below, 22 T cell receptor beta chains from the same sample are listed, as sequenced in a study of post-analysis software for immune sequencing data. These receptors have no known antigen. Researchers reported that TCR beta cDNA libraries carried unique molecular identifiers. TCRdb redid the calling of the PCR reads with MiXCR, one entry per CDR3 protein. This table has hundreds of thousands of distinct CDR3 sequences, nearly 45% appearing once. Study-level findings and limits: In patients, TRBV5-6, TRBV5-1 and TRBV20-1 belonged to 4 or 5 TRBV segments found more frequently than in controls.

Sequencing was done on a sample of blood. Source of these receptors: a girl aged 10 to 17 with multiple sclerosis.

This chain uses TRBV5-1 with TRBJ2-7; either TRBD1 or TRBD2 may fit D (7 bases each). This CDR3 spans 16 amino acids. The germline V and J ends were trimmed by 0 bases and 3 bases, with 16 bases remaining between them. The germline V gene has CDR1 SGHRS and CDR2 YFSETQ. This chain's CDR3 is CASSLGGQAGVYEQYF. Written as DNA, the CDR3 is TGCGCCAGCAGCTTGGGCGGACAGGCGGGGGTCTACGAGCAGTACTTC. Variable domain in full (rest from reference TRBV5-1 and TRBJ2-7): KAGVTQTPRYLIKTRGQQVTLSCSPISGHRSVSWYQQTPGQGLQFLFEYFSETQRNKGNFPGRFSGRQFSNSRSEMNVSTLELGDSALYLCASSLGGQAGVYEQYFGPGTRLTVT.

The CDR3, as DNA: TGTGCCAGCAGCACACAGACAGGGGTTAGCACTGAAGCTTTCTTT. It codes for CASSTQTGVSTEAFF. The rearrangement links TRBV7-2 to TRBJ1-1, with 8 positions matching TRBD1. The germline CDR1 and CDR2 sequences are SGHTA and FQGNSA. V lost 5 bases and J lost 4; bases outside the gene matches: 9. This CDR3 is built from 15 residues.

J is TRBJ2-6 and V is TRBV12-3 or TRBV12-4, with 7 bases fitting TRBD2. The J segment lost 4 bases and the V segment lost 7 bases, leaving 1 base of the junction unmatched. CDR3 length: 13 residues. CDR3 coding DNA: TGTGCCAGCACGGGAGGCGGGGCCAACGTCCTGACTTTC. This gives the protein CASTGGGANVLTF.

The V call is TRBV20-1, the J call TRBJ2-7, with TRBD1 identical over 11 bases. Germline CDR1 DFQATT, CDR2 SNEGSKA (reference sequence). J gave up 4 bases and V 5 bases, and 7 bases lay outside the gene matches. This CDR3 region has 14 residues. The CDR3 DNA follows: TGCAGTGCTCCCGGACAGGGGGCTTTTTACGAGCAGTACTTC. Encoded protein: CSAPGQGAFYEQYF.

This clonotype was observed a handful of times. The J gene is TRBJ1-2, the V gene TRBV4-2; D is perhaps TRBD1 (5 bases). V was shortened by 0 bases and J by 7 bases, with 9 bases between the two germline ends. CDR3 length: 13 amino acids. CDR1 is LGHNA, CDR2 YNFKEQ, per germline. The CDR3 coding sequence is TGTGCCAGCAGCCAAGACAGGGTTGGTGGCTACACCTTC. It yields the protein CASSQDRVGGYTF.

The V call is TRBV19, the J call TRBJ2-5; either TRBD1 or TRBD2 may supply D (6 bases each). CDR1 LNHDA and CDR2 SQIVND come from the germline V gene (reference sequence). V dropped 3 bases and J dropped 11 bases, with 25 bases sitting between them. The CDR3 is made up of 16 amino acids. The CDR3 here is CASSMRGQRLYNEQYF. DNA of the CDR3: TGTGCCAGTAGTATGCGGGGACAAAGACTCTACAATGAGCAGTACTTC.

This clonotype came up many times. This rearrangement joins TRBV7-3 to TRBJ2-3, with D unresolved. V was pared by 5 bases and J by 0 bases, with 6 bases between. The CDR3 spans 13 residues. CDR1 is SGHTA, CDR2 FQGTGA, per germline. DNA of the CDR3: TGTGCCAGCAGCATCACTAGCACAGATACGCAGTATTTT. It codes for CASSITSTDTQYF. Looking up the rest from reference TRBV7-3 and TRBJ2-3 gives the full variable domain: GAGVSQTPSNKVTEKGKYVELRCDPISGHTALYWYRQSLGQGPEFLIYFQGTGAADDSGLPNDRFFAVRPEGSVSTLKIQRTERGDSAVYLCASSITSTDTQYFGPGTRLTVL.

The chain combines TRBV6-6 with TRBJ1-1; 9 bases align to TRBD1. The CDR3 loop spans 14 amino acids. Germline lookup yields CDR1 MNHNY and CDR2 SVGAGI (reference sequence). V gave up 6 bases and J gave up 4 bases; unmatched junction bases: 6. CDR3: CASRMGQGGTEAFF. The CDR3 DNA reads TGTGCCAGCAGAATGGGACAGGGAGGCACTGAAGCTTTCTTT.

The chain couples TRBV3-1 to TRBJ2-5; the D gene is possibly TRBD1 (5 bases). The CDR3 consists of 16 residues. The germline gives CDR1 LGHDT, CDR2 YNNKEL (reference sequence). V shed 7 bases and J shed 0 bases, with 18 bases lying between them. In nucleotides, the CDR3 is TGTGCCAGCAAGGGCATGACGGACAATTACCAAGAGACCCAGTACTTC. Its translation is CASKGMTDNYQETQYF.

CDR3 amino acids: CASIHGAAAGANVLTF. DNA of the CDR3: TGTGCCAGCATTCATGGGGCTGCAGCTGGGGCCAACGTCCTGACTTTC. J is TRBJ2-6 and V is TRBV6-1; tentatively, D is TRBD1 (5 bases). Trimming shortened V by 7 bases and J by 2 bases, and 15 bases separated the two germline ends. This CDR3 has 16 residues. Germline lookup yields CDR1 MNHNS and CDR2 SASEGT.

The rearrangement links TRBV6-1 to TRBJ1-4; possible D gene TRBD1, 6 bases. In germline, CDR1 is MNHNS, CDR2 SASEGT. CDR3 size: 14 residues. The V gene lost 4 bases and the J gene lost 3 bases, with 9 bases spanning the gap. For the CDR3, the DNA is TGTGCCAGCAGTGGACAGGTCTCTAATGAAAAACTGTTTTTT. Its protein product is CASSGQVSNEKLFF.

The chain carries TRBV7-2 and TRBJ1-4; D is undetermined. CDR1 and CDR2 (germline): SGHTA, FQGNSA. Trimming stripped 4 bases from V and 3 bases from J, with 9 bases between. The CDR3 is made up of 14 amino acids. CDR3 sequence (DNA): TGTGCCAGCAGCTCTTTGTACGCTAATGAAAAACTGTTTTTT. This gives the protein CASSSLYANEKLFF.

This chain uses TRBV12-3 or TRBV12-4 with TRBJ1-5; a possible D gene is TRBD1 (6 bases). The CDR3 consists of 14 residues. V was trimmed by 1 base and J by 4 bases, leaving 8 bases between them. CDR3 DNA sequence: TGTGCCAGCAGTTTAGGGGGGCGGAATCAGCCCCAGCATTTT. Translation gives CASSLGGRNQPQHF.

In this sample, this clonotype turned up a few times. This chain connects TRBV4-1 to TRBJ2-3; TRBD1 is a possible D gene (6 bases). Germline values: CDR1 MGHRA, CDR2 YSYEKL. The CDR3 is made up of 16 amino acids. With 6 bases removed from V and 3 bases from J, the gap between germline ends came to 19 bases. CDR3 in amino acids: CASSPKTTGGTDTQYF. The CDR3 bases are TGCGCCAGCAGTCCTAAGACGACAGGAGGAACAGATACGCAGTATTTT.

The chain is built from TRBV7-9 and TRBJ1-6; no reliable D call. In germline, CDR1 is SEHNR, CDR2 FQNEAQ (reference sequence). CDR3 length equals 14 residues. The V end was cut by 4 bases, the J end by 5 bases, with 9 bases between. The CDR3 DNA reads as TGTGCCAGCAGCTCGACTCCGGATAATTCACCCCTCCACTTT. It is translated as CASSSTPDNSPLHF.

In its sample, this clonotype was seen a few times. The chain joins TRBV14 to TRBJ2-1; 8 nucleotides agree with TRBD2. The J segment lost 2 bases and the V segment lost 0 bases, leaving 3 bases of the junction unmatched. Germline-derived CDR1 and CDR2 are SGHDN and FVKESK. CDR3 length: 16 residues. CDR3 nucleotides: TGTGCCAGCAGCCAAGAGAAGCGGGAGCCCTACAATGAGCAGTTCTTC. Protein sequence: CASSQEKREPYNEQFF.

In its sample, this clonotype was seen a few times. V gene TRBV20-1 combines with J gene TRBJ2-5; a weak D match, TRBD2 (6 bases). TRBJ2-7 matches the DNA end more closely, so the J call is doubtful. Germline V lookup: CDR1 DFQATT, CDR2 SNEGSKA (reference sequence). CDR3 length equals 14 residues. This chain's CDR3 is CSAPEGLSGYEQYF. In DNA form, the CDR3 reads TGCAGTGCTCCCGAAGGACTTAGCGGATACGAGCAGTACTTC.

This clonotype came up a few times. The rearrangement uses TRBV20-1 and TRBJ2-2; 13 bases match TRBD2. Germline CDR1 DFQATT, CDR2 SNEGSKA (reference sequence). Unmatched junction bases numbered 9, after V lost 8 bases and J lost 9 bases. The CDR3 has 14 amino acids. This CDR3 is CSTTDGTSGRELFF. CDR3 bases: TGCAGTACTACAGACGGGACTAGCGGGAGGGAGCTGTTTTTT.

This clonotype was seen a few times. The rearrangement uses TRBV5-1 and TRBJ2-4; maybe TRBD1 (6 bases). The germline V gene encodes CDR1 SGHRS and CDR2 YFSETQ. Trimming removed 2 bases from V and 3 bases from J, with 15 bases in between. CDR3 size: 16 residues. The CDR3 nucleotides are TGCGCCAGCAGCTTCTACAGGGTTTCCGACAAAAACATTCAGTACTTC. This codes for CASSFYRVSDKNIQYF.

The chain uses TRBV10-3 and TRBJ2-5; a possible D gene is TRBD2 (5 bases). V was pared by 0 bases and J by 11 bases, with 22 bases between. Germline-derived CDR1 and CDR2 are ENHRY and SYGVKD. The CDR3 contains 16 residues. CDR3 DNA: TGTGCCATCAGTGAGTCGAGGGAGTCCTCCTACAATGAGCAGTACTTC. This translates into CAISESRESSYNEQYF.

V gene TRBV7-2 combines with J gene TRBJ1-1; no firm D call. CDR1 is SGHTA, CDR2 FQGNSA, per germline. CDR3 length equals 15 residues. Deletions cut 2 bases from V and 1 base from J, with 11 bases between. CDR3 residues: CASSLRVTSNTEAFF. The CDR3 region has the DNA TGTGCCAGCAGCTTAAGGGTCACATCGAACACTGAAGCTTTCTTT.

V gene TRBV20-1 combines with J gene TRBJ2-1, with 8 bases that match TRBD1. Germline CDR1 DFQATT, CDR2 SNEGSKA (reference sequence). V lost 4 bases, J lost 5 bases, and 4 bases stayed unmatched. This CDR3 comprises 13 residues. In DNA, the CDR3 is TGCAGTGCTAACAACAGGGGGAACAATGAGCAGTTCTTC. Protein: CSANNRGNNEQFF.